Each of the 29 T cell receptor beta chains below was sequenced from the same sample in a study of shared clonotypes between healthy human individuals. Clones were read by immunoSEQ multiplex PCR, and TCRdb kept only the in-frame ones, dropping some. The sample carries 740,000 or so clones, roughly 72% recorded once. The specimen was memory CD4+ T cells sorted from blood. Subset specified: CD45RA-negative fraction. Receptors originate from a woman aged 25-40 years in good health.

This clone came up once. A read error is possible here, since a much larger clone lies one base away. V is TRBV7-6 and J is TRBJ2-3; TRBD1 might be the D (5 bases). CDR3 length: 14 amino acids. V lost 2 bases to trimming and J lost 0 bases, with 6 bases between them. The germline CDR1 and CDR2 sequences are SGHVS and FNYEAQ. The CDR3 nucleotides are TGTGCCAGCAGCTTAAGACAGAGCACAGATACGCAGTATTTT. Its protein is CASSLRQSTDTQYF.

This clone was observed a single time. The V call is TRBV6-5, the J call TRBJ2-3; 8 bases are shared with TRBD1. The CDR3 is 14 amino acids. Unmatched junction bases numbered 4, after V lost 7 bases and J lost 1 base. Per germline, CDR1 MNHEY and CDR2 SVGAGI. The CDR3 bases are TGTGCCAGCAACCCGGGACAGGGCACAGATACGCAGTATTTT. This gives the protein CASNPGQGTDTQYF.

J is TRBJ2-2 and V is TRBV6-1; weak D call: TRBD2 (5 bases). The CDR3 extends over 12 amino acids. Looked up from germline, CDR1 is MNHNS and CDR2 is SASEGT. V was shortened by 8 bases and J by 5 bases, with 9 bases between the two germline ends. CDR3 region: CASGRDTGELFF. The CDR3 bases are TGTGCCAGCGGCCGGGATACCGGGGAGCTGTTTTTT.

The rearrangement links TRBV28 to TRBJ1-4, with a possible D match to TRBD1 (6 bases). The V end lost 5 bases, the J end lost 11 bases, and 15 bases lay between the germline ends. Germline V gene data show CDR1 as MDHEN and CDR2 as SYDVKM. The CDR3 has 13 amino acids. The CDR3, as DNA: TGTGCCAGCAGTCCTACGGGGGGGCGGAAACTGTTTTTT. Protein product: CASSPTGGRKLFF.

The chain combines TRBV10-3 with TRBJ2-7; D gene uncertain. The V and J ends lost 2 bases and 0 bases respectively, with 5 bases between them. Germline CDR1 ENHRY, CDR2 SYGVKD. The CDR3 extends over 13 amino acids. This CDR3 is CAISERSSYEQYF. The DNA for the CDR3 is TGTGCCATCAGTGAGAGAAGCTCCTACGAGCAGTACTTC.

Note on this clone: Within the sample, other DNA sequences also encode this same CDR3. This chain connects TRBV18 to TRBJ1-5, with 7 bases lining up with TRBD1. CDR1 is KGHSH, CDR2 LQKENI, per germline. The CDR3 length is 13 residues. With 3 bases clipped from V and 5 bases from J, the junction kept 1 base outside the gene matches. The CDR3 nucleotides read TGTGCCAGCTCACCTGACAGGGATCAGCCCCAGCATTTT. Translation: CASSPDRDQPQHF.

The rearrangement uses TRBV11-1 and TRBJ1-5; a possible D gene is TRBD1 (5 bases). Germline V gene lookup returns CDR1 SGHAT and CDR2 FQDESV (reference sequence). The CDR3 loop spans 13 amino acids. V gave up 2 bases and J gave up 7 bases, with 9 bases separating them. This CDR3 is CASSLREGQPQHF. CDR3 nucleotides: TGTGCCAGCAGCTTACGGGAGGGGCAGCCCCAGCATTTT.

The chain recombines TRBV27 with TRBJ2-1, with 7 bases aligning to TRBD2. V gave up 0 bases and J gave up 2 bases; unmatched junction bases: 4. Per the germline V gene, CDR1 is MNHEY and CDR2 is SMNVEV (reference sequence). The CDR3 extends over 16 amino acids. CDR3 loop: CASSLSLAVAYNEQFF. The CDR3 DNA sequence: TGTGCCAGCAGTTTATCCCTAGCGGTAGCCTACAATGAGCAGTTCTTC.

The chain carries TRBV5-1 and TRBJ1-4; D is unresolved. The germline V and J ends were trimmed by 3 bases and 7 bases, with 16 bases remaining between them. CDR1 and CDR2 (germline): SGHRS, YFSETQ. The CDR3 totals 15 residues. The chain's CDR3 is CASSSVNSGPEKLFF. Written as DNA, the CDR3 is TGCGCCAGCAGCTCCGTCAATAGTGGGCCTGAAAAACTGTTTTTT.

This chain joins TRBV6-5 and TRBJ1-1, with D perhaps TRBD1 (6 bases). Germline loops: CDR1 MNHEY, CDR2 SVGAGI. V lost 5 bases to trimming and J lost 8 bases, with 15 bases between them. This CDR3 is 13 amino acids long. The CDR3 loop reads CASSRLLGTEAFF. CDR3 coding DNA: TGTGCCAGCAGTCGCCTCTTAGGGACAGAAGCTTTCTTT.

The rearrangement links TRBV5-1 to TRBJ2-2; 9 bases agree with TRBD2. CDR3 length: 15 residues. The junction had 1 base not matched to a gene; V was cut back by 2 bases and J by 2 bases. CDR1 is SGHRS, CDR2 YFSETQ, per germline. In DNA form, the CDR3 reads TGCGCCAGCAGCTTAGGGACTAGCAACACCGGGGAGCTGTTTTTT. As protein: CASSLGTSNTGELFF.

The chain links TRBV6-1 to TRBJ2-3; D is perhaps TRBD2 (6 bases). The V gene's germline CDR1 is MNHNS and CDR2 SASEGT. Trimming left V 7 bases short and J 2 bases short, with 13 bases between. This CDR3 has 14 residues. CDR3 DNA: TGTGCCAGCACCAAGGGCGGGGACACAGATACGCAGTATTTT. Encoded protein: CASTKGGDTDTQYF.

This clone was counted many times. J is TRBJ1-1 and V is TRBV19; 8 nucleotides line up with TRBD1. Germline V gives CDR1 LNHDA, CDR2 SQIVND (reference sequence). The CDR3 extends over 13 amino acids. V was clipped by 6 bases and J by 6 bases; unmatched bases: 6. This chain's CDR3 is CASREQGDAEAFF. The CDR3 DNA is TGTGCCAGTAGGGAACAGGGGGACGCTGAAGCTTTCTTT.

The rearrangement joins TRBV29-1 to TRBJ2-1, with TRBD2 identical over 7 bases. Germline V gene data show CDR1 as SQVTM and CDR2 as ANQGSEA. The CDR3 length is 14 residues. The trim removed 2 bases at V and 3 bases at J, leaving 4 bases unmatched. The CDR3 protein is CSVERASGYNEQFF. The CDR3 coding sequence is TGCAGCGTTGAACGGGCTAGCGGCTACAATGAGCAGTTCTTC.

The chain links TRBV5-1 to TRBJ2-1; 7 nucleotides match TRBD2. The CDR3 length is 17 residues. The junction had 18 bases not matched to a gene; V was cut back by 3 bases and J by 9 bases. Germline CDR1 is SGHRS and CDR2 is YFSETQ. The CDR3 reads CASSSPQTSPERREQFF. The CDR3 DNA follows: TGCGCCAGCAGCTCCCCACAGACTAGCCCAGAACGTCGTGAGCAGTTCTTC.

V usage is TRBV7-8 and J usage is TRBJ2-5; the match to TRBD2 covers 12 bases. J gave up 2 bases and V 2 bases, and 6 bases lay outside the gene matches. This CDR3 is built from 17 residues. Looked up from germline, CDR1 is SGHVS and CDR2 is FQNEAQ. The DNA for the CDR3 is TGTGCCAGCAGCTTATCTAGACTAGCGGGGGCTCAAGAGACCCAGTACTTC. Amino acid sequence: CASSLSRLAGAQETQYF.

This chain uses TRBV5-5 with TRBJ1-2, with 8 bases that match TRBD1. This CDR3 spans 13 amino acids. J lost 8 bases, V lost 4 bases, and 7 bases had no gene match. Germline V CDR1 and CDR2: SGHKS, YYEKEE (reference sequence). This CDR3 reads CASSIDRGRGYTF. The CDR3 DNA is TGTGCCAGCAGCATCGACAGGGGACGGGGCTACACCTTC.

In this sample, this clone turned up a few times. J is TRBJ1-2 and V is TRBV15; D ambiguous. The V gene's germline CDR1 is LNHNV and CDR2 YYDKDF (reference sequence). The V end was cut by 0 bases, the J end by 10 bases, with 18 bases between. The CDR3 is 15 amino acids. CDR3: CATSRDVGSTSPYTF. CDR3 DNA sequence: TGTGCCACCAGCAGAGATGTGGGATCAACCTCCCCCTACACCTTC.

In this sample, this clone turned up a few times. CDR3 protein: CSGLVGGINEQFF. CDR3 nucleotide sequence: TGCAGCGGCCTCGTTGGTGGAATCAATGAGCAGTTCTTC. The genes are TRBV29-1 and TRBJ2-1; D is uncertain. This CDR3 comprises 13 residues. V shed 7 bases and J shed 6 bases, with 16 bases lying between them. The germline CDR1 and CDR2 sequences are SQVTM and ANQGSEA.

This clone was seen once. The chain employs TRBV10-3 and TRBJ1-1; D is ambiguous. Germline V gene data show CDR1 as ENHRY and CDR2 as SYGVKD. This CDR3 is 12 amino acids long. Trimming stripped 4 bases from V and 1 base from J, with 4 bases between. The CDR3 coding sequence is TGTGCCATCAGTGGCCGGAACACTGAAGCTTTCTTT. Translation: CAISGRNTEAFF.

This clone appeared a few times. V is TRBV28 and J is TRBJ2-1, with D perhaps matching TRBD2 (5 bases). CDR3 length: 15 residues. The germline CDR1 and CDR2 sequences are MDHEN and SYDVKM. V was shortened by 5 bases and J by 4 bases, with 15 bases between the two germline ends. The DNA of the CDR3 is TGTGCCAGCAGTAGTCGGCGGGCGGTATACAATGAGCAGTTCTTC. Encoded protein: CASSSRRAVYNEQFF.

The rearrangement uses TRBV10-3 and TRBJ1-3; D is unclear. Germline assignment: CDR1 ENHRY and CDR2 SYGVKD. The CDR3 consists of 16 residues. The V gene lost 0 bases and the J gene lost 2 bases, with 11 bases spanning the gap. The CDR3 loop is CAISESTRDTGNTIYF. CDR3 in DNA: TGTGCCATCAGTGAGTCGACTCGGGATACTGGAAACACCATATATTTT.

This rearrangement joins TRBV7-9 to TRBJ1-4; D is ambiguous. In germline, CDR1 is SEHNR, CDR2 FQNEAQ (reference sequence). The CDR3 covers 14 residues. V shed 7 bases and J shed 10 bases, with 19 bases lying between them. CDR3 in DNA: TGTGCCAGCACCTCTGTTGAGAGGGCTGGAAAACTGTTTTTT. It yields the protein CASTSVERAGKLFF.

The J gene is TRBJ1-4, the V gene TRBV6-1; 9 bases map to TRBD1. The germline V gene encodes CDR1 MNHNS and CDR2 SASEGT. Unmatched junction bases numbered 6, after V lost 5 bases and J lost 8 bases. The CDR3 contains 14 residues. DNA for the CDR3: TGTGCCAGCAGTTTTACAGGGGGCTCGGAAAAACTGTTTTTT. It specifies CASSFTGGSEKLFF.

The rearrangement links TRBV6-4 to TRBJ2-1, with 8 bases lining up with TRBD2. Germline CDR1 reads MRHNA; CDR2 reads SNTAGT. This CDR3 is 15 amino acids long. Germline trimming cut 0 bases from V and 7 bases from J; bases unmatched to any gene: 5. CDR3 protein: CASSDSSGSVNEQFF. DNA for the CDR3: TGTGCCAGCAGTGACTCGAGCGGGAGTGTAAATGAGCAGTTCTTC.

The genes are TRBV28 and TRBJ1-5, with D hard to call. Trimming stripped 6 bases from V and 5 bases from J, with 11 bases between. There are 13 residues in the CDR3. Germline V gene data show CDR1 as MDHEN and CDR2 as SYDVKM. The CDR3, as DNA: TGTGCCAGCAGCCCGTTCTTACATCAGCCCCAGCATTTT. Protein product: CASSPFLHQPQHF.

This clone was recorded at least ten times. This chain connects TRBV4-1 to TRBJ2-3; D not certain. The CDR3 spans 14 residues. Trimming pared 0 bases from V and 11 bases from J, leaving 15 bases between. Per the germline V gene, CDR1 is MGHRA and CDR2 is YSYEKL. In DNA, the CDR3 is TGCGCCAGCAGCCAAGACTATCGGACCGTTGTGCAGTATTTT. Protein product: CASSQDYRTVVQYF.

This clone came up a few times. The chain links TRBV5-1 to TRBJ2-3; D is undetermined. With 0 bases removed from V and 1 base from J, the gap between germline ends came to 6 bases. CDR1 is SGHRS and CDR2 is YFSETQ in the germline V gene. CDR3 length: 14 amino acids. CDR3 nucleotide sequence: TGCGCCAGCAGCTTGGATCAGGGCACAGATACGCAGTATTTT. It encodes CASSLDQGTDTQYF.

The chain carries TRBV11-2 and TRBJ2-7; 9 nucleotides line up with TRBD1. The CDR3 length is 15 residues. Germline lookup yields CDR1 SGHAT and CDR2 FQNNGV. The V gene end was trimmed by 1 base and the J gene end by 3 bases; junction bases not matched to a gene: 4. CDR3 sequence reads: CASSLVDRGIYEQYF. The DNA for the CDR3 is TGTGCCAGCAGCTTAGTGGACAGGGGTATCTACGAGCAGTACTTC.